This TCR beta chain came from a study of STAT5B mutations in CD4+ large granular lymphocyte leukemia. Background on the study: The CDR3 'QG' motif was associated with a particular HLA allele among healthy donors. General study results and limits: The CD4+ versus CD8+ T-LGLL clonality difference may reflect limited sample size. Patient CD4-sorted repertoires stayed more clonal than healthy ones after leukemic-clone removal.

CDR1 and CDR2 (germline): LNHNV, YYDKDF (reference sequence). This CDR3 region has 15 residues. V lost 0 bases and J lost 7, with 12 bases in between. Remarks on this clone: Antigen specificity is unknown.

Data came from immunoSEQ multiplex PCR; TCRdb stores just in-frame clones and leaves some out. The data hold about 20,000 clones, with over 80% observed a single time. The chain joins TRBV15 to TRBJ2-2; D is perhaps TRBD2 (6 bases). The TCR originated in a human donor in good health. Material for sequencing was CD4+ T cells from blood buffy coats. The CDR3 sequence: CATSRDRAGIGELFF. The DNA of the CDR3 is TGTGCCACCAGCAGAGATCGCGCGGGGATCGGGGAGCTGTTTTTT.